Listed here are 32 T cell receptor beta chains from one sample, sequenced in a study of shared T cell receptors in the human thymus (dated by TCRdb to the early 2020s). Libraries were prepared through the immunoSEQ multiplex PCR assay. The table comes from immuneACCESS by way of TCRdb, which keeps in-frame sequences with V and J called. Part of the clones is missing from these tables; in studies checked, under half for an unresolved V gene and the rest for unknown reasons. Within this sample are about 380,000 clones, with over 90% of them counted one time only. The leading ten clones occupy about 0.02% of the sample. The material sequenced was thymocytes. Receptor source: a human donor.

The chain couples TRBV9 to TRBJ1-2; D perhaps matches TRBD1 (6 bases). CDR1 and CDR2 (germline): SGDLS, YYNGEE. Trimming removed 5 bases from V and 4 bases from J, with 21 bases in between. CDR3 size: 16 residues. The CDR3 loop is CASREVYREGTYGYTF. Written as DNA, the CDR3 is TGTGCCAGCAGAGAGGTCTACAGGGAGGGAACCTATGGCTACACCTTC.

The count of this clone is one. The chain has TRBV28 and TRBJ2-1; the D gene is possibly TRBD1 (5 bases). The germline V gene has CDR1 MDHEN and CDR2 SYDVKM. The CDR3 is 15 amino acids. V gave up 7 bases and J gave up 4 bases, with 17 bases separating them. The CDR3 protein is CASNLRQGYYNEQFF. The CDR3 DNA reads as TGTGCCAGCAACCTGCGGCAGGGATATTACAATGAGCAGTTCTTC.

The gene calls are TRBV7-8 and TRBJ2-7; D gene uncertain. Trimming removed 1 base at V and 0 bases at J, with 10 bases between. Germline V gene sequence: CDR1 SGHVS, CDR2 FQNEAQ. The CDR3 totals 15 residues. The CDR3 loop reads CASSLGLSSSYEQYF. In DNA form, the CDR3 reads TGTGCCAGCAGCTTAGGACTGTCGAGCTCCTACGAGCAGTACTTC. Full variable domain (outside the CDR3, taken from reference TRBV7-8 and TRBJ2-7): GAGVSQSPRYKVAKRGQDVALRCDPISGHVSLFWYQQALGQGPEFLTYFQNEAQLDKSGLPSDRFFAERPEGSVSTLKIQRTQQEDSAVYLCASSLGLSSSYEQYFGPGTRLTVT.

The J gene is TRBJ1-5, the V gene TRBV7-3, with 11 bases that match TRBD1. The ends lost 5 bases at V and 7 bases at J; junction bases unmatched: 10. The CDR3 sequence is 16 residues long. The germline gives CDR1 SGHTA, CDR2 FQGTGA. CDR3 amino acids: CASSARGDRGIQPQHF. The CDR3 DNA reads as TGTGCCAGCAGCGCCAGAGGGGACAGGGGGATACAGCCCCAGCATTTT.

The table lists this clone with a count of one. In DNA, the CDR3 is TGTGCCAGCAGCCTTTGCTCTGCGGACCTCTCCTACGAGCAGTACTTC. Protein: CASSLCSADLSYEQYF. This chain uses TRBV5-4 with TRBJ2-7; no definite D call. Germline V lookup: CDR1 SGHNT, CDR2 YYREEE (reference sequence). V lost 4 bases and J 0 bases, leaving 17 bases between the germline ends. CDR3 length: 16 residues.

V usage is TRBV10-1 and J usage is TRBJ2-1; tentative D call: TRBD1 (6 bases). The germline V and J ends were trimmed by 0 bases and 5 bases, with 14 bases remaining between them. CDR3 size: 16 residues. CDR1 is WNHNN and CDR2 is SYGVQD in the germline V gene (reference sequence). The CDR3 coding sequence is TGCGCCAGCAGTGAGTCGCGCAGGGGCAGGGACAATGAGCAGTTCTTC. Protein sequence: CASSESRRGRDNEQFF.

V is TRBV7-9 and J is TRBJ1-5, with D possibly TRBD1 on 5 matching bases. The CDR3 has 12 amino acids. In germline, CDR1 is SEHNR, CDR2 FQNEAQ (reference sequence). V was pared by 6 bases and J by 4 bases, with 7 bases between. The CDR3 loop reads CASSQGNQPQHF. CDR3 bases: TGTGCCAGCAGTCAGGGAAATCAGCCCCAGCATTTT. The variable domain in full, completed from reference TRBV7-9 and TRBJ1-5, reads DTGVSQNPRHKITKRGQNVTFRCDPISEHNRLYWYRQTLGQGPEFLTYFQNEAQLEKSRLLSDRFSAERPKGSFSTLEIQRTEQGDSAMYLCASSQGNQPQHFGDGTRLSIL.

This chain uses TRBV6-4 with TRBJ2-7; 9 nucleotides match TRBD2. Germline V gives CDR1 MRHNA, CDR2 SNTAGT. The V gene end was trimmed by 2 bases and the J gene end by 5 bases; junction bases not matched to a gene: 10. The CDR3 has 16 residues. The CDR3 here is CASSDIAGGPMDEQYF. Written as DNA, the CDR3 is TGTGCCAGCAGTGACATCGCGGGAGGGCCTATGGACGAGCAGTACTTC.

The J gene is TRBJ2-3, the V gene TRBV5-5, with 8 positions matching TRBD2. The CDR3 loop spans 20 amino acids. In germline, CDR1 is SGHKS, CDR2 YYEKEE (reference sequence). With V trimmed by 5 bases and J by 3 bases, 23 bases remained unmatched. Here the CDR3 DNA reads TGTGCCAGCAGGTGCCCAGGCGGGGAACCGGGAGGGCCGGGGACAGATACGCAGTATTTT. Its translation is CASRCPGGEPGGPGTDTQYF.

The sample holds one count of this clone. J is TRBJ1-2 and V is TRBV11-1; 8 bases match TRBD1. V shed 1 base, J shed 3 bases, and the junction held 7 bases outside the gene matches. This CDR3 region has 16 residues. Germline CDR1 and CDR2: SGHAT and FQDESV (reference sequence). The DNA for the CDR3 is TGTGCCAGCAGCTTAGAATCGGCAGGGGGCTACTATGGCTACACCTTC. It specifies CASSLESAGGYYGYTF.

This sequence joins TRBV14 and TRBJ2-7; possible D gene TRBD2, 5 bases. Germline V gene data show CDR1 as SGHDN and CDR2 as FVKESK. V shed 1 base and J shed 0 bases, with 7 bases lying between them. The CDR3 runs 14 residues. The CDR3 DNA is TGTGCCAGCAGCCAAGGAGGGAGCTCCTACGAGCAGTACTTC. Translated, it gives CASSQGGSSYEQYF.

The chain couples TRBV27 to TRBJ1-2; 7 nucleotides match TRBD1. CDR1 MNHEY and CDR2 SMNVEV come from the germline V gene (reference sequence). The CDR3 extends over 13 amino acids. V lost 2 bases to trimming and J lost 8 bases; unmatched junction nucleotides: 5. The CDR3 nucleotides read TGTGCCAGCAGTTTACCAGGGGGGGAAGGCTACACCTTC. Residues: CASSLPGGEGYTF.

This sequence joins TRBV28 and TRBJ2-7; the D is unclear. The V gene lost 6 bases and the J gene lost 0 bases, with 6 bases spanning the gap. The germline gives CDR1 MDHEN, CDR2 SYDVKM. The CDR3 covers 12 residues. CDR3 nucleotide sequence: TGTGCCAGCAGAGACATCTCCTACGAGCAGTACTTC. This translates into CASRDISYEQYF.

This chain uses TRBV27 with TRBJ2-2, with 13 bases that match TRBD2. The germline gives CDR1 MNHEY, CDR2 SMNVEV (reference sequence). J gave up 1 base and V 4 bases, and 12 bases lay outside the gene matches. This CDR3 comprises 20 residues. The CDR3 loop is CASSSPPTSGRNRNTGELFF. The DNA for the CDR3 is TGTGCCAGCAGTTCCCCCCCGACTAGCGGGAGGAATCGGAACACCGGGGAGCTGTTTTTT.

The CDR3 DNA sequence: TGTGCCAGCAGCCATGGGACAGAGAAAGAGACCCAGTACTTC. Its protein is CASSHGTEKETQYF. The chain is built from TRBV7-2 and TRBJ2-5; 7 bases are a match to TRBD1. Losses at the gene ends were 5 bases for V and 3 bases for J; bases not matched to a gene: 6. Looked up from germline, CDR1 is SGHTA and CDR2 is FQGNSA. The length of the CDR3 is 14 residues.

The gene calls are TRBV2 and TRBJ1-5; D uncertain. The CDR3 loop spans 16 amino acids. The ends were cut back, 6 bases at V and 6 bases at J, with 21 bases in the middle. Germline CDR1 reads SNHLY; CDR2 reads FYNNEI. DNA of the CDR3: TGTGCCAGCAGAAAAAGGGCAGGTTGGTCGGGTCAGCCCCAGCATTTT. It translates to CASRKRAGWSGQPQHF.

The rearrangement uses TRBV7-3 and TRBJ2-1; either TRBD1 or TRBD2 may fit D (5 bases each). The germline V gene encodes CDR1 SGHTA and CDR2 FQGTGA. The CDR3 has 17 residues. Trimming cost V 4 bases and J 8 bases, with 24 bases left between them. For the CDR3, the DNA is TGTGCCAGCAGCTGGATGATGGCAGGGAGTATAATGGATGAGCAGTTCTTC. It specifies CASSWMMAGSIMDEQFF.

V gene TRBV4-3 combines with J gene TRBJ2-3; D unclear. The CDR3 sequence is 15 residues long. Trimming shortened V by 4 bases and J by 3 bases, and 14 bases separated the two germline ends. The germline CDR1 and CDR2 sequences are LGHNA and YSLEER. This CDR3 reads CASSRAGPRTDTQYF. CDR3 DNA sequence: TGCGCCAGCAGCCGAGCCGGGCCGAGGACAGATACGCAGTATTTT.

The genes are TRBV15 and TRBJ1-3, with D possibly matching TRBD1 (6 bases). Trimming took 4 bases from V and 4 from J, leaving 17 bases between them. Per germline, CDR1 LNHNV and CDR2 YYDKDF (reference sequence). There are 16 residues in the CDR3. The CDR3 DNA sequence: TGTGCCACCAGCATCTATATCGGGACACCCGGAAACACCATATATTTT. It codes for CATSIYIGTPGNTIYF.

The chain has TRBV29-1 and TRBJ1-1; D is uncertain. The V gene's germline CDR1 is SQVTM and CDR2 ANQGSEA. V was cut by 3 bases and J by 5 bases, with 16 bases left in between. This CDR3 is 14 amino acids long. This chain's CDR3 is CSVDPPPRGTEAFF. CDR3 bases: TGCAGCGTTGATCCCCCGCCGCGGGGAACTGAAGCTTTCTTT. Looking up the rest from reference TRBV29-1 and TRBJ1-1 gives the full variable domain: SAVISQKPSRDICQRGTSLTIQCQVDSQVTMMFWYRQQPGQSLTLIATANQGSEATYESGFVIDKFPISRPNLTFSTLTVSNMSPEDSSIYLCSVDPPPRGTEAFFGQGTRLTVV.

This chain uses TRBV5-6 with TRBJ1-4, with 8 bases fitting TRBD1. The germline CDR1 and CDR2 sequences are SGHDT and YYEEEE. CDR3 length: 17 amino acids. V trimming: 4 bases; J trimming: 0 bases; junction bases outside the gene matches: 8. The CDR3 DNA is TGTGCCAGCAGCGGGACAGGTTCCCCCGCAACTAATGAAAAACTGTTTTTT. Its protein product is CASSGTGSPATNEKLFF.

DNA of the CDR3: TGTGCCAGCAGCTCCGGACTAGCGGGATTGTACGAGCAGTACTTC. Amino acids: CASSSGLAGLYEQYF. The chain employs TRBV7-2 and TRBJ2-7, with TRBD2 identical over 12 bases. Germline V gene data show CDR1 as SGHTA and CDR2 as FQGNSA. Germline trimming cut 4 bases from V and 4 bases from J; bases unmatched to any gene: 5. The CDR3 loop spans 15 amino acids.

The V and J genes are TRBV19 and TRBJ1-1; 7 bases are a match to TRBD1. The CDR3 is made up of 11 amino acids. The germline V gene has CDR1 LNHDA and CDR2 SQIVND (reference sequence). The V and J ends lost 7 bases and 8 bases, in that order; junction bases with no gene match: 4. CDR3 in amino acids: CASTETGEAFF. In DNA, the CDR3 is TGTGCCAGTACCGAGACAGGGGAAGCTTTCTTT.

J is TRBJ2-3 and V is TRBV28; 15 bases map to TRBD2. The CDR3 sequence is 16 residues long. The germline V gene has CDR1 MDHEN and CDR2 SYDVKM. With V trimmed by 5 bases and J by 4 bases, 4 bases remained unmatched. The CDR3 coding sequence is TGTGCCAGCAGTCCCAGGACTAGCGGGAGGGCAGATACGCAGTATTTT. Its translation: CASSPRTSGRADTQYF.

The sample holds a few counts of this clone. The chain has TRBV5-6 and TRBJ2-1, with D perhaps TRBD2 (6 bases). This CDR3 spans 16 amino acids. V was cut by 1 base and J by 7 bases, with 18 bases left in between. Germline CDR1 SGHDT, CDR2 YYEEEE. Here the CDR3 reads CASSLRRGKVLNEQFF. In nucleotides, the CDR3 is TGTGCCAGCAGCTTGAGACGGGGGAAGGTCCTGAATGAGCAGTTCTTC.

The chain recombines TRBV30 with TRBJ2-1, with 8 bases identical to TRBD2. The V gene's germline CDR1 is GTSNPN and CDR2 SVGIG (reference sequence). This CDR3 spans 15 amino acids. Losses at the gene ends were 2 bases for V and 4 bases for J; bases not matched to a gene: 7. The CDR3 loop is CAWSPGRATYNEQFF. The CDR3 bases are TGTGCCTGGAGTCCCGGGAGGGCCACGTACAATGAGCAGTTCTTC.

This clone was picked up a small number of times. The chain recombines TRBV18 with TRBJ2-1; D remains ambiguous. CDR1 KGHSH and CDR2 LQKENI come from the germline V gene. V lost 3 bases and J lost 0, with 15 bases in between. The CDR3 loop spans 17 amino acids. The DNA for the CDR3 is TGTGCCAGCTCACCCCAGGCGTTGTACAGCTCCTACAATGAGCAGTTCTTC. Its protein product is CASSPQALYSSYNEQFF.

The chain employs TRBV6-1 and TRBJ1-3, with D unresolved. CDR1 is MNHNS and CDR2 is SASEGT in the germline V gene. The CDR3 length is 15 residues. V was clipped by 5 bases and J by 0 bases, with 11 bases between them. CDR3 protein: CASSSTKSSGNTIYF. Here the CDR3 DNA reads TGTGCCAGCAGTTCGACAAAGAGCTCTGGAAACACCATATATTTT.

The chain links TRBV27 to TRBJ1-2; 7 positions match TRBD1. Germline loops: CDR1 MNHEY, CDR2 SMNVEV (reference sequence). This CDR3 comprises 15 residues. With V trimmed by 7 bases and J by 2 bases, 10 bases remained unmatched. CDR3 in DNA: TGTGCCAGCATGGGGAGGGGGCGCTGGAACTATGGCTACACCTTC. Translating gives CASMGRGRWNYGYTF.

V usage is TRBV18 and J usage is TRBJ1-2; D unresolved. The V end lost 4 bases, the J end lost 4 bases, and 19 bases lay between the germline ends. Looked up from germline, CDR1 is KGHSH and CDR2 is LQKENI. The CDR3 has 16 amino acids. The CDR3: CASSLGPGRSSYGYTF. The DNA for the CDR3 is TGTGCCAGCTCACTTGGACCCGGTAGGAGTAGCTATGGCTACACCTTC.

A single count supports this clone. The chain links TRBV15 to TRBJ1-1, with D tentatively TRBD1 (5 bases). The CDR3 is made up of 17 amino acids. Trimming cost V 2 bases and J 4 bases, with 20 bases left between them. Germline V gene lookup returns CDR1 LNHNV and CDR2 YYDKDF (reference sequence). CDR3 residues: CATSRLVAGPPGTEAFF. CDR3 in DNA: TGTGCCACCAGCAGATTAGTGGCAGGGCCCCCAGGCACTGAAGCTTTCTTT.

The chain has TRBV4-3 and TRBJ2-1; 12 bases line up with TRBD2. This CDR3 spans 15 amino acids. Losses at the gene ends were 2 bases for V and 8 bases for J; bases not matched to a gene: 4. Germline V lookup: CDR1 LGHNA, CDR2 YSLEER. CDR3 region: CASSQTSGRLHEQFF. The CDR3 DNA reads as TGCGCCAGCAGCCAAACTAGCGGGAGGCTTCATGAGCAGTTCTTC.